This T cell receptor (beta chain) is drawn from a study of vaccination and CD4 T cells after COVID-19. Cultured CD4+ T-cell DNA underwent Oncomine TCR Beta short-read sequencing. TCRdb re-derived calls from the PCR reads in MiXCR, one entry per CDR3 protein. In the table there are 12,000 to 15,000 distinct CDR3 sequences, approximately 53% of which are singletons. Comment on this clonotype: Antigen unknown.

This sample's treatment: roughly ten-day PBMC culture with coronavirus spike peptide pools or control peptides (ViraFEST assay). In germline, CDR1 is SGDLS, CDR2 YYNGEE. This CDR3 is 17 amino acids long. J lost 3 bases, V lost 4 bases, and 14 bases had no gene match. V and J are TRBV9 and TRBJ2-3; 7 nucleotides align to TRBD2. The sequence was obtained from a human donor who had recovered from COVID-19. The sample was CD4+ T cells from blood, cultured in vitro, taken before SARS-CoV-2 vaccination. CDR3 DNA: TGTGCCAGCAGCAAACCGATCCTGACTAGCCAGACAGATACGCAGTATTTT. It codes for CASSKPILTSQTDTQYF.